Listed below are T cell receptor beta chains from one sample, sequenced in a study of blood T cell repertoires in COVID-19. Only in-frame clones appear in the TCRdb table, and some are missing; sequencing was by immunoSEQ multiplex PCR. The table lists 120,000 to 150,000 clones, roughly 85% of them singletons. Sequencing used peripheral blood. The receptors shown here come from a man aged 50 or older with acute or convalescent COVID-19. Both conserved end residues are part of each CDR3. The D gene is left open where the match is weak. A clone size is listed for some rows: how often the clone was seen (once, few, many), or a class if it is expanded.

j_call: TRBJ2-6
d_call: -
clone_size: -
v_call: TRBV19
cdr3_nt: TGTGCCAGTCGAGGTCGTTCTGGGGCCAACGTCCTGACTTTC
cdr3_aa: CASRGRSGANVLTF

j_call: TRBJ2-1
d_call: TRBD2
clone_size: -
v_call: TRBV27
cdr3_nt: TGTGCCAGCAGTCCCCGAGGGACTAGCGGGACGAATGAGCAGTTCTTC
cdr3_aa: CASSPRGTSGTNEQFF

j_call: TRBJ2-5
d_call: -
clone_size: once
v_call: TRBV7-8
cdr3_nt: TGTGCCAGCAGCTTAGGGACGGGGAGCCAAGAGACCCAGTACTTC
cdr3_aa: CASSLGTGSQETQYF

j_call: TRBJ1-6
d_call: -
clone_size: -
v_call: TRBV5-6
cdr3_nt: TGTGCCAGCAGCTTGGAGAGGGTTTCCTATAATTCACCCCTCCACTTT
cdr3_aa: CASSLERVSYNSPLHF

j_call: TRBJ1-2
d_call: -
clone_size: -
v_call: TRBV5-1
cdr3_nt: TGCGCCAGCAGTCAGGGTTTCTGGGGCTACACCTTC
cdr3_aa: CASSQGFWGYTF

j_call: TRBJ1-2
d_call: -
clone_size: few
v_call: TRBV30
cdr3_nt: TGTGCCTGGACGGGCGGGCCCGTCTATGGCTACACCTTC
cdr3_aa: CAWTGGPVYGYTF

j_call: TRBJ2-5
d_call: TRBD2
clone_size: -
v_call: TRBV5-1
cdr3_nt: TGCGCCAGCAGCTTGCATGGACTAGCGGGAGACGTCGTAGTTTCAGAGACCCAGTACTTC
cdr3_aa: CASSLHGLAGDVVVSETQYF

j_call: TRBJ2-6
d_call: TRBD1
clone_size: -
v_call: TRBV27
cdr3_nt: TGTGCCAGCAGTTTAACAGGGGGCGCGGGGGCCAACGTCCTGACTTTC
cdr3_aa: CASSLTGGAGANVLTF

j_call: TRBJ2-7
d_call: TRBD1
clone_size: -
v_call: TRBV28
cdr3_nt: TGTGCCAGCAGAACTCCGGGACAGAAGAACGAGCAGTACTTC
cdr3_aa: CASRTPGQKNEQYF

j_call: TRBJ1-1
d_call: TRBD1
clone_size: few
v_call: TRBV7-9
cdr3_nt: TGTGCCAGCAGCCCCGACAGGGCTGGTATGAACACTGAAGCTTTCTTT
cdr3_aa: CASSPDRAGMNTEAFF

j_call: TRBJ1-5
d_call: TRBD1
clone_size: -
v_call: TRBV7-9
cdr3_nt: TGTGCCAGCAGCTTCTCGACAGGGATCGTAAGCAATCAGCCCCAGCATTTT
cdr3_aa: CASSFSTGIVSNQPQHF

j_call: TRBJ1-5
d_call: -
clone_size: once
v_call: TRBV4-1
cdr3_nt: TGCGCCAGCAGCCAAGGAGGGCTGAGTCAGCCCCAGCATTTT
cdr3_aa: CASSQGGLSQPQHF

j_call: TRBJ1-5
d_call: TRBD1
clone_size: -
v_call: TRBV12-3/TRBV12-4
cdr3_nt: TGTGCCAGCAGTCTGACAGGGTATCAGCCCCAGCATTTT
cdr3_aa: CASSLTGYQPQHF

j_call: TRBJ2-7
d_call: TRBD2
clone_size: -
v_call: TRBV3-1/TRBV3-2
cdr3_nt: TGTGCCAGCAGCCAAGTACTAGCGAGCTCCTACGAGCAGTACTTC
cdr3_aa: CASSQVLASSYEQYF

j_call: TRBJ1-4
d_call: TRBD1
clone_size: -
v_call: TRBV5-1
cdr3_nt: TGCGCCAGCTTGACCCCGGGACAGGGCGGAAAACTGTTTTTT
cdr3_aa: CASLTPGQGGKLFF